What follows is one TCR beta chain and its context. Its target antigen remains unknown. No base quality information exists; no much larger clone differs at one position. TCRbeta CDR3 regions were amplified from genomic DNA using the immunoSEQ Assay, a bias-controlled multiplex PCR. As for the original processing: Within the assay, amplification of reference gene primers was used to estimate how many nucleated cells each sample contained. To quantify the absolute abundance of each unique TCRbeta CDR3 rearrangement, sequence reads were collapsed and filtered. Productive Simpson clonality was computed per sample as the square root of Simpson's diversity index over productive rearrangements. The table comes from immuneACCESS by way of TCRdb, which keeps in-frame sequences with V and J called. Part of the clones is missing from these tables; in studies checked, under half for an unresolved V gene and the rest for unknown reasons. That table gives V, J and clone size, and the DNA gave D and trimming. This sample is represented by roughly 320,000 clones; just under 90% of them were singletons. The ten largest clonotypes hold less than 2% of the sample.

One collaborating source in Seattle enrolled patients during active infection and followed them longitudinally through the course of disease. Whole blood was collected in K2EDTA tubes by collaborating institutions according to the institutions' own protocols. For TCRbeta analysis, collaborator samples were shipped as frozen whole blood, as isolated PBMCs, or as DNA extracted from either sample type. This record comes from a study of blood T cell repertoires in COVID-19 (dated by TCRdb to the early 2020s). Concerning the study at large: The collaborator samples originated in the United States, Italy and Spain and spanned the acute and convalescent phases of COVID-19. Deeply sampled blood TCRbeta repertoires from subjects exposed to, actively infected with, or recovered from COVID-19 were included in the dataset. Sample metadata almost always included a de-identified subject ID, COVID-19 status, age in years and sex. The samples were drawn from the first 160 participants of the ongoing ImmuneRACE study and from under 1,500 subjects provided by 6 global collaborators. The repertoires were released in a freely available public database intended as a resource for research on the immune response to SARS-CoV-2. The prospective study material was composed of cDNA or gDNA derived from T cells, B-cell-depleted T cells, or PBMCs. Where HLA class I and class II types were available, the types were taken from metadata supplied by the sample provider, not from assay-based typing.

The CDR3 starts with the cysteine, ends with the phenylalanine, and has 12 residues. Only the CDR3 part of the read is kept: 36 bases, read in frame from the first base. The paper's findings and limits, for the study overall: The quantity of clinical and demographic metadata differed by source and by participant and was supplied without curation.

Here the chain combines TRBV21-1 and TRBJ2-1; the D segment call TRBD2 is taken from the table without a DNA check. TRBV21-1 is classified as a pseudogene. Source material: peripheral blood. This clonotype was sampled from a woman in her 30s with COVID-19, enrolled during active disease. The CDR3 protein: CASSKAGDEQFF. The DNA sequence follows: TGTGCCAGCAGCAAGGCGGGGGATGAGCAGTTCTTC.